This TCR beta chain is drawn from a study of cytomegalovirus exposure and HLA in healthy donors. Overall study context: Of around 410 genotyped donors, more than 65% grouped in the Caucasian-associated ancestry cluster.

For this clone: Its cognate antigen is unknown.

General study results and limits: According to an earlier analysis, most TCR beta V segments yielded productive rearrangements about 87% or about 30% of the time. Fewer N-insertions than the approximately 680-donor mean were reportedly shown by an Asian-associated ancestry cluster in a later analysis.

The PCR made use of 60 Vbeta and 13 Jbeta primers. In the authors' workflow: Later work found about 80 million unique TCR beta chains, with roughly 11 million shared. The protocol was immunoSEQ multiplex PCR, while the TCRdb copy is restricted to in-frame clones and leaves out a portion. V and J calls and clone size come straight from that table; D and trimming were deduced from the DNA. Found here are 90,000 to 120,000 clones, about 84% of them singletons; the top ten hold more than 2%. The sequence came from a man aged 30-40 years in good health and CMV-seronegative. The sequenced sample was PBMCs.

Here the CDR3 DNA reads TGTGCCAGCAGTCCCACAGGAGCTGAAGCTTTCTTT. Translated, it gives CASSPTGAEAFF. The chain has TRBV6-6 and TRBJ1-1; a possible D gene is TRBD1 (5 bases). The V gene's germline CDR1 is MNHNY and CDR2 SVGAGI (reference sequence). The CDR3 has 12 residues. V lost 5 bases to trimming and J lost 6 bases, with 10 bases between them.